This T cell receptor (beta chain) was captured in a study of blood T cell repertoires in COVID-19. Study context: From T cells, B-cell-depleted T cells, or PBMCs came the material, which was cDNA or gDNA.

J lost 8 bases, V lost 7 bases, and 9 bases had no gene match. The CDR3 length is 14 residues. CDR1 and CDR2 from the germline V gene are MNHNY and SVGAGI (reference sequence). As handled by the study authors: Amplification of reference gene primers was used by the study to estimate nucleated cell counts. The assay was immunoSEQ multiplex PCR, and TCRdb's table has in-frame clones only and misses some. The DNA was the basis for D and trimming; V, J and clone size are from that table. The sample lists some 150,000 clones; roughly 81% were seen once. This chain joins TRBV6-6 and TRBJ2-2, with 8 bases identical to TRBD1. The TCR was taken from a human donor with acute or convalescent COVID-19. The donor label of this sample is uncertain. Material: peripheral blood. This CDR3 reads CASNANRDRGELFF. CDR3 DNA sequence: TGTGCCAGCAATGCCAACCGGGACAGGGGGGAGCTGTTTTTT.